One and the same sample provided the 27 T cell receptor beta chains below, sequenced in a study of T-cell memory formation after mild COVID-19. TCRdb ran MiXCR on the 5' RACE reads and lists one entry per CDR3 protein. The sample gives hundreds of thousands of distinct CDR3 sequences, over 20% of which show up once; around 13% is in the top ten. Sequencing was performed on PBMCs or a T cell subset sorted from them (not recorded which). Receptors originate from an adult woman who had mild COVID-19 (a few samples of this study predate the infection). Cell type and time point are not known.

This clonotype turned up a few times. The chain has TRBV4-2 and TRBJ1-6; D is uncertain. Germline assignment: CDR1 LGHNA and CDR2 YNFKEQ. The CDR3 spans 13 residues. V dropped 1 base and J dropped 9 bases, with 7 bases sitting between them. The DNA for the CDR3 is TGTGCCAGCAGCCAAGCCTTCTCTTCACCCCTCCACTTT. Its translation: CASSQAFSSPLHF.

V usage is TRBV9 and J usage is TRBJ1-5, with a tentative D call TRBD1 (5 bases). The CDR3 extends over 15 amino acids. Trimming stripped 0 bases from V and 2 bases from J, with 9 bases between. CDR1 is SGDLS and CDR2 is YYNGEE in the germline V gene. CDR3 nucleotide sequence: TGTGCCAGCAGCGTAGATGTAGGGGGCAATCAGCCCCAGCATTTT. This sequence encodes CASSVDVGGNQPQHF.

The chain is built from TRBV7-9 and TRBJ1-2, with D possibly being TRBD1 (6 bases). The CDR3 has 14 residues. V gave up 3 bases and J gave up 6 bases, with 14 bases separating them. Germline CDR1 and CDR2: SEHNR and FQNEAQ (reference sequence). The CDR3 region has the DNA TGTGCCAGCAGCTTGAGGGGGGAACCGAATGGCTACACCTTC. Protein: CASSLRGEPNGYTF.

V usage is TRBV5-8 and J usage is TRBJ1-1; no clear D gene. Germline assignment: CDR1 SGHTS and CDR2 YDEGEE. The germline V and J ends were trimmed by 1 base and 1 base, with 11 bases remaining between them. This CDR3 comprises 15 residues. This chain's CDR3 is CASSLFRGGNTEAFF. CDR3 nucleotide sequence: TGTGCCAGCAGCTTGTTTCGGGGAGGGAACACTGAAGCTTTCTTT.

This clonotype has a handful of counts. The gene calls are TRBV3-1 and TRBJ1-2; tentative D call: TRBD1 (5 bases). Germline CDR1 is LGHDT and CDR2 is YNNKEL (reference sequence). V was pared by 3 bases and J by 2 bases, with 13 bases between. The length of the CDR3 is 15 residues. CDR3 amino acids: CASSQAGRLNYGYTF. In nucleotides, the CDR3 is TGTGCCAGCAGCCAGGCGGGACGACTAAACTATGGCTACACCTTC.

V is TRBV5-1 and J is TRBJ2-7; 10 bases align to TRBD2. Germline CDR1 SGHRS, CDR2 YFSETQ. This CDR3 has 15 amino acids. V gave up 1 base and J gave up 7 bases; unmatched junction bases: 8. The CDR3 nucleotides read TGCGCCAGCAGCTTGAGACTAGCGGGCTATAGGGAGCAGTACTTC. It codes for CASSLRLAGYREQYF. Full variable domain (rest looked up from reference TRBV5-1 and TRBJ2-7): KAGVTQTPRYLIKTRGQQVTLSCSPISGHRSVSWYQQTPGQGLQFLFEYFSETQRNKGNFPGRFSGRQFSNSRSEMNVSTLELGDSALYLCASSLRLAGYREQYFGPGTRLTVT.

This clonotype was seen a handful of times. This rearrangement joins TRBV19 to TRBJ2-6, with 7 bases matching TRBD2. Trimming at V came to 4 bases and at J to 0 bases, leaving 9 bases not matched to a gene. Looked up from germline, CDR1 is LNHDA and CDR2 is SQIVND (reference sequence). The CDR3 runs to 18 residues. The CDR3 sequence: CASSTPSGGLSGANVLTF. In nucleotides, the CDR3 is TGTGCCAGTAGTACCCCATCGGGAGGACTCTCTGGGGCCAACGTCCTGACTTTC.

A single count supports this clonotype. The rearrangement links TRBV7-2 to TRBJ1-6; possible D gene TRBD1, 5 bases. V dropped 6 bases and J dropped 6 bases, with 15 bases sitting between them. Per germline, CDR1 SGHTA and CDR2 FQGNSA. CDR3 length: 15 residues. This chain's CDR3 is CASSPPAGSNSPLHF. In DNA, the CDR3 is TGTGCCAGCAGTCCACCCGCAGGGTCTAATTCACCCCTCCACTTT.

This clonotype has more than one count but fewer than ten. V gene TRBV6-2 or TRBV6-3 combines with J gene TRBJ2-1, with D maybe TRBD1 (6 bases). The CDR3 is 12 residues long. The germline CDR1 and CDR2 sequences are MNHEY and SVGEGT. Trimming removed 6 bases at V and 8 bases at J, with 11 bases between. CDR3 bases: TGTGCCAGCAGCAACAGGGTCGATGAGCAGTTCTTC. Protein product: CASSNRVDEQFF.

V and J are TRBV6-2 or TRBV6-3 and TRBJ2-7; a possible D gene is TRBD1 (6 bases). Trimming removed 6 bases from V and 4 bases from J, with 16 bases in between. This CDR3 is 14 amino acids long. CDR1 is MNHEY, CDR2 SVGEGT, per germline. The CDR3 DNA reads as TGTGCCAGCAGCTCCGGGACACCTCCTTACGAGCAGTACTTC. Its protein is CASSSGTPPYEQYF.

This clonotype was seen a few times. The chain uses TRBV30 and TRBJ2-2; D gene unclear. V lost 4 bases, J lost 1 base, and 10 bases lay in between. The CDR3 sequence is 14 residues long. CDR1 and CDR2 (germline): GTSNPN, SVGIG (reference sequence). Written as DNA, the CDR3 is TGTGCCTGGAAACGGGCACGGAACACCGGGGAGCTGTTTTTT. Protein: CAWKRARNTGELFF.

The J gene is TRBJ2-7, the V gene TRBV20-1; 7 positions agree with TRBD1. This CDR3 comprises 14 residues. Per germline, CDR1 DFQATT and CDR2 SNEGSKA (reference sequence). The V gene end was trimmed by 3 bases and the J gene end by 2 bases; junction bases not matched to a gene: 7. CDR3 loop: CSASNPGQAYEQYF. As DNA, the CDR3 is TGCAGTGCTAGTAATCCCGGACAGGCCTACGAGCAGTACTTC.

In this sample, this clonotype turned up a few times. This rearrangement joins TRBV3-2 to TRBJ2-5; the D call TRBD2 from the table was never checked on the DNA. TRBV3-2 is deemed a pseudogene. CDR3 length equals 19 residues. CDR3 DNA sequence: TGTGCCAGCAGCCTCCGTCGCGGGAGGTCCCCCTCGTACCAAGAGACCCAGTACTTC. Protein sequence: CASSLRRGRSPSYQETQYF.

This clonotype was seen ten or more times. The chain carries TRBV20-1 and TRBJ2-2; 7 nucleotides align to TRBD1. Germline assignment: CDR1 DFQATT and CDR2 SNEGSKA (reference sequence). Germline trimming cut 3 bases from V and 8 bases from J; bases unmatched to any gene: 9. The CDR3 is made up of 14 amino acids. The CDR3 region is CSASPTGQIGELFF. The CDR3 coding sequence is TGCAGTGCTAGTCCGACAGGGCAGATAGGGGAGCTGTTTTTT.

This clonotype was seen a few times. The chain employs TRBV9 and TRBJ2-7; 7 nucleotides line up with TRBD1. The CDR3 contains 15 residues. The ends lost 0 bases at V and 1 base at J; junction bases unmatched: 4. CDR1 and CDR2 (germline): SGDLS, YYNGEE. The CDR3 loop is CASSVGNRGSYEQYF. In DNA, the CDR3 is TGTGCCAGCAGCGTAGGTAACAGGGGTTCCTACGAGCAGTACTTC.

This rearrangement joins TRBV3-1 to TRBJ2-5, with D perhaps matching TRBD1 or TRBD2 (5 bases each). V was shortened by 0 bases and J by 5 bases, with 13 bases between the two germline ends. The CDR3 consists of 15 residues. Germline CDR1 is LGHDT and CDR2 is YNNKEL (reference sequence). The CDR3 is CASSQDLGEWETQYF. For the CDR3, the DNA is TGTGCCAGCAGCCAAGATTTAGGGGAGTGGGAGACCCAGTACTTC.

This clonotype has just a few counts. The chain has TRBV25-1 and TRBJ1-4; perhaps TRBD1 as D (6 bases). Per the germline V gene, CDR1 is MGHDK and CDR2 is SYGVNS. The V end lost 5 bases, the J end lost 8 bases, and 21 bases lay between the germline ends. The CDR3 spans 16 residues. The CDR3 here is CASSFRGSANAEKLFF. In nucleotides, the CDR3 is TGTGCCAGCAGTTTCAGGGGCTCGGCTAATGCGGAAAAACTGTTTTTT.

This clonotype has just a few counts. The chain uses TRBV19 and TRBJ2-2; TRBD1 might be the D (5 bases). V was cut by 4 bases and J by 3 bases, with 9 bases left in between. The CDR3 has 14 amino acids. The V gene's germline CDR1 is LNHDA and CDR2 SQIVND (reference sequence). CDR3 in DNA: TGTGCCAGTAGTAGTCCAGGGCACACCGGGGAGCTGTTTTTT. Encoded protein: CASSSPGHTGELFF.

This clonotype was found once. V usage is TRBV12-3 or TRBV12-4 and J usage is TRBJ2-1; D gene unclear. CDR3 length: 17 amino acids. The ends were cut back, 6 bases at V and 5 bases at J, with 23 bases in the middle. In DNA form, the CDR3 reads TGTGCCAGCAGCCAACCTCCAACCTACCAACCGAACAATGAGCAGTTCTTC. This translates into CASSQPPTYQPNNEQFF.

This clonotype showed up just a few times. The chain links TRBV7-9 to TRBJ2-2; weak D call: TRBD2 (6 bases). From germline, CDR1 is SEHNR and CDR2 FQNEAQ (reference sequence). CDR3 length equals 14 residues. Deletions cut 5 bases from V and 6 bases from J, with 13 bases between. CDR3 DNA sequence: TGTGCCAGCAGCCCCCGGGCGGGGTCCGGGGAGCTGTTTTTT. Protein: CASSPRAGSGELFF.

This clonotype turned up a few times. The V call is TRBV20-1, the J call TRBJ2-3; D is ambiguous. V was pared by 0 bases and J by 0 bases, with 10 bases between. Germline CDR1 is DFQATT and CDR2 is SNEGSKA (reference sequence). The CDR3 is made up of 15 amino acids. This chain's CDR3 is CSARDGVRSTDTQYF. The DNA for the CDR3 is TGCAGTGCTAGAGATGGTGTGCGGAGCACAGATACGCAGTATTTT.

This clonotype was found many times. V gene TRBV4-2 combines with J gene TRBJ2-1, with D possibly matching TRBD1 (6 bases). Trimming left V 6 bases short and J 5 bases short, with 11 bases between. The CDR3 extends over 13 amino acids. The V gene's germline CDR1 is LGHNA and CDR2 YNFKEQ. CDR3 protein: CASSPGVNNEQFF. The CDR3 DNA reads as TGTGCCAGCAGTCCAGGGGTTAACAATGAGCAGTTCTTC.

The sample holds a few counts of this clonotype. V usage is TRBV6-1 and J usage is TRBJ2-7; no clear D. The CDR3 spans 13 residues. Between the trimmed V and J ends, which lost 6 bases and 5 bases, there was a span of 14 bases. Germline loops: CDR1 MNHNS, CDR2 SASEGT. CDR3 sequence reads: CASRGPRGNEQYF. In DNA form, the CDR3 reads TGTGCCAGCAGGGGCCCAAGAGGAAACGAGCAGTACTTC.

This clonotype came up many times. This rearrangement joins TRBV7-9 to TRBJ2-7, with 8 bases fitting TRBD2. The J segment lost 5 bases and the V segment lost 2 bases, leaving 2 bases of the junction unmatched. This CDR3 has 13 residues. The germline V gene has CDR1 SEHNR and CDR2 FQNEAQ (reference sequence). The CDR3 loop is CASSLSGGHEQYF. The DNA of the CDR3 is TGTGCCAGCAGCTTAAGCGGGGGCCACGAGCAGTACTTC.

CDR3 sequence: CASSSMTSGRGDTQYF. Here the CDR3 DNA reads TGTGCCAGCAGCTCAATGACTAGCGGGAGAGGGGATACGCAGTATTTT. This sequence joins TRBV5-4 and TRBJ2-3, with 12 nucleotides matching TRBD2. The junction had 8 bases not matched to a gene; V was cut back by 3 bases and J by 6 bases. Per germline, CDR1 SGHNT and CDR2 YYREEE (reference sequence). The CDR3 length is 16 residues.

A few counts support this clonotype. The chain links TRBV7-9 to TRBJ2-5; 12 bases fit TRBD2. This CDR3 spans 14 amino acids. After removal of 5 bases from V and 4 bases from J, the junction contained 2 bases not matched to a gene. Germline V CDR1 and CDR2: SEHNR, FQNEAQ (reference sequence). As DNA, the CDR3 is TGTGCCAGCAGCAAGGGACTAGCGGGAGAGACCCAGTACTTC. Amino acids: CASSKGLAGETQYF. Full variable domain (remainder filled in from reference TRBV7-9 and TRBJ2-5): DTGVSQNPRHKITKRGQNVTFRCDPISEHNRLYWYRQTLGQGPEFLTYFQNEAQLEKSRLLSDRFSAERPKGSFSTLEIQRTEQGDSAMYLCASSKGLAGETQYFGPGTRLLVL.

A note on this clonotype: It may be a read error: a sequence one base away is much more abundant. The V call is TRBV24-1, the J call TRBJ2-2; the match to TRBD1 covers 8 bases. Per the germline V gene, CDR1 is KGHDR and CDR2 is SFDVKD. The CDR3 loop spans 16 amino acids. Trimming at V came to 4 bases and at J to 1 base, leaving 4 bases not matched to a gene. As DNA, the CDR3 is TGTGCCACCAGTGAACCCGGGACAGGGAACACCGGGGAGCTGTTTTTT. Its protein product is CATSEPGTGNTGELFF.